These 9 T cell receptor beta chains came from one sample sequenced in a study of T cells in Graves' hyperthyroidism and ophthalmopathy. TCR beta CDR3 regions were amplified from RNA transcripts. Using the HTBI primer set, a first-round RT-PCR was run on the TCR CDR3. From the multiplex PCR reads, TCRdb called clonotypes with MiXCR, one entry per CDR3 protein. Altogether 600,000 to 650,000 distinct CDR3 sequences are present, less than 25% being singletons, with the ten largest covering about 35%. The sample taken for sequencing was blood. The receptors were sampled from a man aged 30-40 years with Graves' ophthalmopathy.

The V gene is TRBV29-1, the J gene TRBJ1-5; 8 nucleotides agree with TRBD1. The CDR3 runs to 14 residues. Per germline, CDR1 SQVTM and CDR2 ANQGSEA. V lost 5 bases to trimming and J lost 0 bases; unmatched junction nucleotides: 3. This CDR3 reads CSVTTGDSNQPQHF. In DNA form, the CDR3 reads TGCAGCGTTACGACAGGGGATAGCAATCAGCCCCAGCATTTT.

This clonotype showed up just a few times. The chain carries TRBV28 and TRBJ2-1; 7 positions agree with TRBD2. After removal of 1 base from V and 1 base from J, the junction contained 10 bases not matched to a gene. This CDR3 comprises 18 residues. CDR1 and CDR2 (germline): MDHEN, SYDVKM. CDR3 protein: CASSLYEGGDGSYNEQFF. The DNA for the CDR3 is TGTGCCAGCAGTTTATATGAGGGAGGGGACGGGTCCTACAATGAGCAGTTCTTC.

The V call is TRBV27, the J call TRBJ1-4; TRBD1 aligns across 10 bases. This CDR3 region has 13 residues. Per germline, CDR1 MNHEY and CDR2 SMNVEV (reference sequence). J lost 10 bases, V lost 5 bases, and 4 bases had no gene match. CDR3 coding DNA: TGTGCCAGCAGTCCGGGACAGGGGTTAAAACTGTTTTTT. Its protein is CASSPGQGLKLFF.

This clonotype was found many times. J is TRBJ2-3 and V is TRBV20-1; no definite D call. With 0 bases removed from V and 1 base from J, the gap between germline ends came to 14 bases. The length of the CDR3 is 16 residues. Germline CDR1 DFQATT, CDR2 SNEGSKA (reference sequence). CDR3 sequence (DNA): TGCAGTGCTAGAGATCCGCTATACCGAGGCACAGATACGCAGTATTTT. Residues: CSARDPLYRGTDTQYF.

Comments on this clonotype: The junction departs from the called germline gene at one end, perhaps through a read error. CDR3 sequence reads: CASSEAPGHHSYQPQHF. CDR3 nucleotides: TGTGCTAGCAGCGAAGCCCCGGGACACCATTCTTATCAGCCCCAGCATTTT. The rearrangement links TRBV7-7 to TRBJ1-5; a possible D gene is TRBD1 (6 bases). CDR3 length equals 17 residues. Per the germline V gene, CDR1 is SSHAT and CDR2 is FNYEAQ (reference sequence).

This chain joins TRBV6-9 and TRBJ2-1, with a weak D call TRBD1 (6 bases). This CDR3 is 20 amino acids long. Germline V CDR1 and CDR2: MNHGY, SVAAGI. Trimming took off 2 bases at V and 4 bases at J, with 27 bases between the two ends. CDR3 sequence: CASSYHLTAGTRDEYNEQFF. Written as DNA, the CDR3 is TGTGCCAGCAGTTATCATTTAACCGCCGGGACAAGGGATGAATACAATGAGCAGTTCTTC.

In its sample, this clonotype was seen a few times. This chain links TRBV5-8 with TRBJ2-5, with a weak D call TRBD2 (5 bases). This CDR3 region has 13 residues. Germline V gives CDR1 SGHTS, CDR2 YDEGEE. V was shortened by 4 bases and J by 5 bases, with 12 bases between the two germline ends. The CDR3 is CASSGSGMETQYF. CDR3 nucleotide sequence: TGTGCCAGCAGCGGCAGCGGTATGGAGACCCAGTACTTC.

This clonotype was recorded a few times. The chain joins TRBV27 to TRBJ2-3; D is perhaps TRBD1 (6 bases). This CDR3 is built from 13 residues. V was shortened by 3 bases and J by 7 bases, with 11 bases between the two germline ends. Per the germline V gene, CDR1 is MNHEY and CDR2 is SMNVEV (reference sequence). CDR3: CASSFRGVHTQYF. For the CDR3, the DNA is TGTGCCAGCAGTTTCAGGGGAGTCCATACGCAGTATTTT.

This clonotype came up a few times. The chain carries TRBV10-3 and TRBJ1-1; perhaps TRBD1 as D (6 bases). The CDR3 is made up of 13 amino acids. Germline CDR1 and CDR2: ENHRY and SYGVKD. The V gene lost 6 bases and the J gene lost 3 bases, with 11 bases spanning the gap. CDR3 loop: CAISHQGYTEAFF. The DNA for the CDR3 is TGTGCCATCAGCCACCAGGGGTACACTGAAGCTTTCTTT.